There are many counts of the clone carrying this T cell receptor (beta chain). What it binds is unknown. The sample belongs to a study of CD8 T cells in ankylosing spondylitis. Study-level points and caveats: Reportedly, matched ankylosing spondylitis synovial fluid was significantly enriched for disease-linked clones. Peripheral blood held disease-linked clones only at relatively low frequency, and these were CD8+. Seemingly distinctive of ankylosing spondylitis blood was a TCR beta motif formed by eight highly homologous variants.

CDR3 length: 17 amino acids. The V segment lost 0 bases and the J segment 5 bases; nucleotides outside the gene matches: 6. Germline V gene sequence: CDR1 SGHRS, CDR2 YFSETQ. By quantitative 5'-RACE with molecular barcodes, the TCR beta libraries were made. TCRdb processed the 5' RACE reads anew with MiXCR; each CDR3 protein has one entry. The sample has roughly 250,000 distinct CDR3 sequences, 8% to 9.5% seen once. V and J are TRBV5-1 and TRBJ2-5; 14 bases are a match to TRBD2. This receptor was obtained from a male donor with ankylosing spondylitis or in good health (not recorded which). Sequenced: blood, either unsorted or a sorted T cell fraction (not recorded which). The CDR3 DNA reads TGCGCCAGCAGCTTGGTGGGACTAGCGGGAGACTGGGAGACCCAGTACTTC. Translated, it gives CASSLVGLAGDWETQYF.